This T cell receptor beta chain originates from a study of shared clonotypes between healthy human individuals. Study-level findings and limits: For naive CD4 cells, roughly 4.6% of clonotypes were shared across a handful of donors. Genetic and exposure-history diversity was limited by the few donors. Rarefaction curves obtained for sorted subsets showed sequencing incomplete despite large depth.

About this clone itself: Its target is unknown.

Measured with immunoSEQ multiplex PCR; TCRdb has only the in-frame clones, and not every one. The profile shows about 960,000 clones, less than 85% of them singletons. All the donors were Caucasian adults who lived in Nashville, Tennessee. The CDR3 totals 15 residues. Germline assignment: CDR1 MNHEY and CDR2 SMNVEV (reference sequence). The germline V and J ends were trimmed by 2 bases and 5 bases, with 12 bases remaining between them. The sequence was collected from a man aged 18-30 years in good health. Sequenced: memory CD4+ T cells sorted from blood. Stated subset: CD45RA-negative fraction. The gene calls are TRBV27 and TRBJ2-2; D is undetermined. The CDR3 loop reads CASSLGSFGTGELFF. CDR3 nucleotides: TGTGCCAGCAGTTTAGGATCGTTTGGGACCGGGGAGCTGTTTTTT.